The T cell receptor beta chain described here comes from a study of CD8 T cells in ankylosing spondylitis. Germline CDR1 MDHEN, CDR2 SYDVKM. V lost 2 bases, J lost 2 bases, and 19 bases lay in between. The CDR3 extends over 17 amino acids. Researchers built TCR beta libraries using quantitative 5'-RACE with molecular barcodes. TCRdb called the 5' RACE reads again in MiXCR, with one record for every CDR3 protein. The sample contains around 300,000 distinct CDR3 sequences, about 9.9% of which appear only once. The rearrangement links TRBV28 to TRBJ2-7; TRBD2 is a possible D gene (5 bases). The sequence was obtained from a female donor with ankylosing spondylitis or in good health (not recorded which). Sequencing used blood, either unsorted or a sorted T cell fraction (not recorded which). The CDR3 reads CASSLGSPYSDPYEQYF. CDR3 in DNA: TGTGCCAGCAGTTTAGGGAGCCCCTACTCGGACCCCTACGAGCAGTACTTC. The full variable domain, with the rest looked up from reference TRBV28 and TRBJ2-7, is DVKVTQSSRYLVKRTGEKVFLECVQDMDHENMFWYRQDPGLGLRLIYFSYDVKMKEKGDIPEGYSVSREKKERFSLILESASTNQTSMYLCASSLGSPYSDPYEQYFGPGTRLTVT.